This T cell receptor (beta chain) was found in a study of T cell repertoires in cytomegalovirus infection (dated by TCRdb to between 2018 and 2021). With respect to the entire study: Alongside well-studied HLA-B-restricted epitopes, the peptide stimulations were aimed at recently identified HLA-C-restricted CMV epitopes, whose presentation resists viral immunomodulation. Donor HLA type was relevant to the analysis, because carriage of CMV infection together with the matching HLA type was indicated by public TCR beta signatures.

On this clonotype itself: Its antigen remains undetermined. No much larger clone exists at a distance of one base, and base qualities are not known.

The junction carries 11 bases between V and J, which are trimmed by 5 bases and 3 bases respectively. There are 14 amino acids in the CDR3, from cysteine to phenylalanine inclusive. Only CDR3 DNA is held: 42 bases, read in frame from base 1. Sequences MNHEY (CDR1) and SMNVEV (CDR2) are obtained from the germline V gene (reference sequence). The instrument was an Illumina HiSeq 1500. The public reads were run again by TCRdb, first through fastp at Q25 and then through MiXCR, and only productive beta chains were kept. Each CDR3 protein appears once, grouped with its most common genes and DNA. Within this sample are 200,000 to 250,000 distinct CDR3 sequences, with approximately 40% of them counted one time only. Together, the top ten hold around 60% of the sample. Taken with the paper, the label for treatment or condition translates to: in vitro stimulation with specific CMV peptide epitopes to enrich CMV-specific T cells.

Paper-wide results and their limitations: The ex vivo response was dominated by HLA-C-restricted CMV-specific TCR beta clonotypes, and the single most frequent clonotype in two of eight donors was supplied by these HLA-C-restricted clonotypes. In both this cohort and an independent cohort of some 380 donors, the cumulative frequency of public TCR beta family members distinguished carriers of CMV infection plus the relevant HLA type.

The rearranged segments are TRBV27 and TRBJ1-5; tentative D gene TRBD1, with 5 bases matching. The sequencing here drew on CD8+ T cells from cultured PBMCs, taken from culture after CMV antigen stimulation. This clonotype originated in a human donor in good health (CMV status not recorded). Some clones in this sample may be carry-over from other donors' samples. The base sequence is TGTGCCAGCAGTCTTGGGGGGAACAATCAGCCCCAGCATTTT. Its product reads: CASSLGGNNQPQHF.